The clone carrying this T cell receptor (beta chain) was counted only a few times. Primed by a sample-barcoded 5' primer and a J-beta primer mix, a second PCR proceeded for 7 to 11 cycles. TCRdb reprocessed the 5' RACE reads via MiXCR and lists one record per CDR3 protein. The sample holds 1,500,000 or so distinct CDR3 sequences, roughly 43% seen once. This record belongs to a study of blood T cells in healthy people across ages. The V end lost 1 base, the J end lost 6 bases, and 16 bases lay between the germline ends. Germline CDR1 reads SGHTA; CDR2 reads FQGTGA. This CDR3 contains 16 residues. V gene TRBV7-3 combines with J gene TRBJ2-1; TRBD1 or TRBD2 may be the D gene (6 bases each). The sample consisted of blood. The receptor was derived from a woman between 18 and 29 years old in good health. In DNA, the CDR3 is TGTGCCAGCAGCTTAAGGTCGGGGGCGGGCTTCAATGAGCAGTTCTTC. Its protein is CASSLRSGAGFNEQFF.